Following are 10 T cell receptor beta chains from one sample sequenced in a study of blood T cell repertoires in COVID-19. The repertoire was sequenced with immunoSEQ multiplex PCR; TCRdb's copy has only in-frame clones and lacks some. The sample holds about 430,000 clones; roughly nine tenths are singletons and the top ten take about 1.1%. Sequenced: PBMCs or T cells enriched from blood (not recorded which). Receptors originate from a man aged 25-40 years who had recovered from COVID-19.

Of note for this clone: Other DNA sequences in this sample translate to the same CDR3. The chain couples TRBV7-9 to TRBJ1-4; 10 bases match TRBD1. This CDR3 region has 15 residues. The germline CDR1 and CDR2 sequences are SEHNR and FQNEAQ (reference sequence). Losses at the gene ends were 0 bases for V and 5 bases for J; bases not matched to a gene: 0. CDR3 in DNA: TGTGCCAGCAGCTTAGCGGGACAGGGGAATGAAAAACTGTTTTTT. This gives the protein CASSLAGQGNEKLFF.

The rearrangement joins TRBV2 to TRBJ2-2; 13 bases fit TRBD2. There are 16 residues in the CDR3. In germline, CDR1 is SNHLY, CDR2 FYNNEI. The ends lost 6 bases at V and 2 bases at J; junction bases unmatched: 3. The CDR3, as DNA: TGTGCCAGCAGGGGACTAGCGGGACTTAACACCGGGGAGCTGTTTTTT. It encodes CASRGLAGLNTGELFF.

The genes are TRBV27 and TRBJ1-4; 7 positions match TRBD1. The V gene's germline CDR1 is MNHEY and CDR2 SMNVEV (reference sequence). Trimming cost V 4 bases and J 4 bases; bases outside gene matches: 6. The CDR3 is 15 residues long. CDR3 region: CASSSGTALNEKLFF. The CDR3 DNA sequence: TGTGCCAGCAGTTCTGGGACAGCCCTTAATGAAAAACTGTTTTTT. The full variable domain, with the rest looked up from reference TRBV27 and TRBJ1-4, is EAQVTQNPRYLITVTGKKLTVTCSQNMNHEYMSWYRQDPGLGLRQIYYSMNVEVTDKGDVPEGYKVSRKEKRNFPLILESPSPNQTSLYFCASSSGTALNEKLFFGSGTQLSVL.

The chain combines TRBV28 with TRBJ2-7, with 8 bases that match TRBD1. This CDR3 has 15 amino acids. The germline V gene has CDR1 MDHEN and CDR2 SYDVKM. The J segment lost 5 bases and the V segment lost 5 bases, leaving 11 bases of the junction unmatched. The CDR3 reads CASSPLSGGGNEQYF. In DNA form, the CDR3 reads TGTGCCAGCAGTCCCCTCTCAGGGGGCGGAAACGAGCAGTACTTC.

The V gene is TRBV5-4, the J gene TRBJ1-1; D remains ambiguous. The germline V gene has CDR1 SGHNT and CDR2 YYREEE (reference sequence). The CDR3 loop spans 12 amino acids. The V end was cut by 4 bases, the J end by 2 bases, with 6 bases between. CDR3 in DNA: TGTGCCAGCAGCAGACAAAACACTGAAGCTTTCTTT. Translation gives CASSRQNTEAFF.

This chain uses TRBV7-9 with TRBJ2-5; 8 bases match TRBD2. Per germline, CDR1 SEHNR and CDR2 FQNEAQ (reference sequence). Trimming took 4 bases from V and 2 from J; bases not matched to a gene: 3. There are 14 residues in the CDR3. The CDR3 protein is CASSYTSGQETQYF. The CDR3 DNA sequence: TGTGCCAGCAGCTATACTAGCGGTCAAGAGACCCAGTACTTC.

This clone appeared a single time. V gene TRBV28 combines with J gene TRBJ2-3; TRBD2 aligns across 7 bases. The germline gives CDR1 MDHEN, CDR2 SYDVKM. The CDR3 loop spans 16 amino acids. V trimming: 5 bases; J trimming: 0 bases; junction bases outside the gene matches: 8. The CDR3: CASSKAGTISTDTQYF. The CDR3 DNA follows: TGTGCCAGCAGTAAAGCGGGGACCATTAGCACAGATACGCAGTATTTT.

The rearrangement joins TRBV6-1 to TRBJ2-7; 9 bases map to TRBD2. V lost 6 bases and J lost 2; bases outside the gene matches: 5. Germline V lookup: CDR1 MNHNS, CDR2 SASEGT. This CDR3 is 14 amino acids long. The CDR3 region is CASSPGTSPYEQYF. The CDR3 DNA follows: TGTGCCAGCAGCCCCGGGACTAGCCCCTACGAGCAGTACTTC.

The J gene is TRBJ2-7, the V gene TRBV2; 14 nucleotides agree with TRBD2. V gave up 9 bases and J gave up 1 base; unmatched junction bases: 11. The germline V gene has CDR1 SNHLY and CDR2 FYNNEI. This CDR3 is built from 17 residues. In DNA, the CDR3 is TGTGCCAGTGCCGGGACTAGCGGGAGTGAATGGTCCTACGAGCAGTACTTC. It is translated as CASAGTSGSEWSYEQYF.

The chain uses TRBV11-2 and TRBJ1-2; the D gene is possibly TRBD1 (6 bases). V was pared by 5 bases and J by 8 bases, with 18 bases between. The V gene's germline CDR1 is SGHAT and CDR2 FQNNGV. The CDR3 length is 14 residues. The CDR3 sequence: CASSGRDTHWGYTF. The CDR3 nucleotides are TGTGCCAGCAGCGGCCGGGACACCCACTGGGGCTACACCTTC.